Included here is one T cell receptor (beta chain) sequence, with context. The antigen it binds to is not known. Base-call qualities are not available, and no considerably larger clone is one nucleotide away. These data are taken from a study of post-analysis software for immune sequencing data (dated by TCRdb to the mid-2010s). Regarding the research as a whole: Relapsing-remitting, secondary progressive and progressive-relapsing multiple sclerosis were recorded as disease courses, and subtype annotation was lacking for some patients. The patient repertoires were compared against around 11 previously published healthy control repertoires obtained from donors aged 6 to 25 years. A subset of samples was prepared in parallel using single-end sample barcoding, then pooled and co-amplified after Illumina adapter ligation. On the study overall, not on this receptor specifically: When samples were clustered directly using the F measure, samples prepared in the same batch co-clustered strongly, which prompted a batch-effect correction. The control group was slightly older than the multiple sclerosis patient group. Significantly higher frequencies in patients than in controls were found for about 5 TRBV segments, including TRBV5-6, TRBV5-1 and TRBV20-1. Compared with controls, multiple sclerosis patients had significantly lower normalized Chao1 diversity, a finding suggesting substantial peripheral T-cell clonal expansion.

To demonstrate the VDJtools post-analysis software, TCR beta repertoires were profiled from the peripheral blood of roughly 12 young patients with multiple sclerosis. Multiple sclerosis patients were children and adolescents aged 6 to 15 years. The CDR3, cysteine through phenylalanine, is 15 amino acids long. Of all the DNA, just the CDR3 is kept, 45 bases in frame from base 1. V is cut by 4 bases and J by 1 base, and the space between the germline ends is 13 bases. From the germline V gene (reference sequence), CDR1 is SEHNR and CDR2 is FQNEAQ. Libraries were built with PCR. TCRdb lists the instrument as Illumina HiSeq 2500. To reduce PCR and sequencing biases, unique molecular identifiers were incorporated into the TCR beta cDNA libraries. Per 1 to 10 million input T cells, roughly 500,000 cDNA molecules were obtained, such that each molecule approximated one T cell. The patient libraries were prepared and sequenced using the same protocol as the earlier healthy control dataset. Samples belonging to the same batch were prepared together, multiplexed and sequenced on a shared HiSeq lane. The study's processing was this. Raw barcoded reads were processed with MIGEC, and single-read molecular identifier groups were discarded before consensus assembly and CDR3 extraction. Clonotype tables were post-analysed with VDJtools, and diversity was normalized by down-sampling all datasets to the smallest sample size. To correct batch-related cross-sample contamination, repertoire overlap clustering matched CDR3 amino acid sequences but not nucleotide sequences. Clones were called with MiXCR by TCRdb after fastp trimmed the public reads at Q25, and only in-frame beta chains were retained. Entries are consolidated by CDR3 protein sequence, retaining the most common genes and DNA. TCRdb, not the authors, supplied the V and J calls. In this sample the table shows about 400,000 distinct CDR3 sequences, about a third of which occur a single time. Roughly 13% of the sample is held by the ten biggest clonotypes.

The V and J genes are TRBV7-9 and TRBJ1-1; the D segment could be TRBD1, given 5 matching bases. The material sequenced was blood. The sequence came from a girl between 10 and 17 years old with multiple sclerosis. For the CDR3, the sequence is CASSSVAGGNTEAFF. The nucleotide sequence reads as follows: TGTGCCAGCAGCTCCGTTGCGGGGGGGAACACTGAAGCTTTCTTT.